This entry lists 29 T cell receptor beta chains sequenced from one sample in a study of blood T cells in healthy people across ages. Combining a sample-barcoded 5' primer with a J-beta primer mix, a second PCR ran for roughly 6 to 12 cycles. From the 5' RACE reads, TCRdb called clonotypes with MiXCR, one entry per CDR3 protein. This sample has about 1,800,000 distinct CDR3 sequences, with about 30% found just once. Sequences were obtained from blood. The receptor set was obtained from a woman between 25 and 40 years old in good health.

CDR3 in DNA: TGTGCCAGCAGCCCGTCCGGGATTCTAGCGGGGCCTACAGATACGCAGTATTTT. Protein sequence: CASSPSGILAGPTDTQYF. The rearrangement uses TRBV7-3 and TRBJ2-3; 9 nucleotides agree with TRBD2. This CDR3 is built from 18 residues. Germline CDR1 and CDR2: SGHTA and FQGTGA. J lost 3 bases, V lost 5 bases, and 15 bases had no gene match.

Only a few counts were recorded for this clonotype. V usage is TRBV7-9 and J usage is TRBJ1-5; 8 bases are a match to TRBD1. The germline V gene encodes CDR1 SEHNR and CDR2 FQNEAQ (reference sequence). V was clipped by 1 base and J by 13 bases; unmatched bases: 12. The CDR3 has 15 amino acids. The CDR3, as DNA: TGTGCCAGCAGCTTAGGAGGGACAGGATTTTGGCCTCAGCATTTT. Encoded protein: CASSLGGTGFWPQHF.

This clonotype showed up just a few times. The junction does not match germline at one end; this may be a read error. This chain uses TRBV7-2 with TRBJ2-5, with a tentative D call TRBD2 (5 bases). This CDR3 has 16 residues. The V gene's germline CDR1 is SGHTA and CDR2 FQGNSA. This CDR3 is CVSSPDVEEGQETQYF. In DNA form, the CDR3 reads TGTGTCAGCAGCCCCGACGTGGAGGAAGGCCAAGAGACCCAGTACTTC.

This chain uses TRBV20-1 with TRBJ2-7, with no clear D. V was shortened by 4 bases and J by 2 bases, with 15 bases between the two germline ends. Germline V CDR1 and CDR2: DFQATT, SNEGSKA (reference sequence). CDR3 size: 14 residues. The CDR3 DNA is TGCAGTGCTACCCAGCCGGCCGTGGCCTACGAGCAGTACTTC. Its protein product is CSATQPAVAYEQYF.

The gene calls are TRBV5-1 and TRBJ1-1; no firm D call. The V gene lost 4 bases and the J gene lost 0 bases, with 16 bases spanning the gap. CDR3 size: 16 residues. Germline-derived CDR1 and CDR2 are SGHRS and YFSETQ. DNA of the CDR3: TGCGCCAGCAGCGTTACTAACGGACCGCTGAACACTGAAGCTTTCTTT. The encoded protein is CASSVTNGPLNTEAFF.

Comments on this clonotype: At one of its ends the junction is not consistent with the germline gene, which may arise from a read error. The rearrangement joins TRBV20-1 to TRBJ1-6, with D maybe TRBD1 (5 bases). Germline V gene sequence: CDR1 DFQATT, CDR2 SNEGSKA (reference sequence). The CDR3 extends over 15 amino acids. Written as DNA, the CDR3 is TGCAGTGCTAGTCGGGACGCCGTCCATAATCCACCCCTCCACTTT. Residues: CSASRDAVHNPPLHF.

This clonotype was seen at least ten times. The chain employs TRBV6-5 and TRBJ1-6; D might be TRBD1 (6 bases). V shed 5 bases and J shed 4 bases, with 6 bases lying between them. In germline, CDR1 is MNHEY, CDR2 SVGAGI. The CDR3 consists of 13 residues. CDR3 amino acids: CASSRGYNSPLHF. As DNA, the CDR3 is TGTGCCAGCAGTAGGGGGTATAATTCACCCCTCCACTTT.

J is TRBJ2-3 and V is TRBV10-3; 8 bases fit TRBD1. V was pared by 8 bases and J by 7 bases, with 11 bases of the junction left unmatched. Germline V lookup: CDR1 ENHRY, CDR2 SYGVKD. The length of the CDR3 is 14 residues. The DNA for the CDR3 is TGTGCCATCGGGTACCGTGACAGGGGTTATACGCAGTATTTT. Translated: CAIGYRDRGYTQYF.

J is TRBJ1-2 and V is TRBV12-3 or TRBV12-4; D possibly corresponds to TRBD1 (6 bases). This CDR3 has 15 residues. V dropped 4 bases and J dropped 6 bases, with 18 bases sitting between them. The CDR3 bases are TGTGCCAGCAGTTCAATTTCCGGGACACACCATGGCTACACCTTC. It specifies CASSSISGTHHGYTF.

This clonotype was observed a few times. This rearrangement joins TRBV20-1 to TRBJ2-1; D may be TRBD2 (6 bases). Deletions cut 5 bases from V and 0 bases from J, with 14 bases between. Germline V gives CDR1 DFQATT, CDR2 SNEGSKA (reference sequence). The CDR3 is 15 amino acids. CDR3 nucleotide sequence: TGCAGTGCTTTTAACAGGCGGGGCTCCTACAATGAGCAGTTCTTC. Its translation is CSAFNRRGSYNEQFF.

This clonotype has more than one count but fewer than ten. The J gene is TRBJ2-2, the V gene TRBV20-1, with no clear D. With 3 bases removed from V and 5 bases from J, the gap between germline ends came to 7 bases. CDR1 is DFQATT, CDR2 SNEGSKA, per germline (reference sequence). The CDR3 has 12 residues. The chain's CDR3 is CSARYPTGELFF. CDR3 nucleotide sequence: TGCAGTGCTAGGTATCCTACCGGGGAGCTGTTTTTT.

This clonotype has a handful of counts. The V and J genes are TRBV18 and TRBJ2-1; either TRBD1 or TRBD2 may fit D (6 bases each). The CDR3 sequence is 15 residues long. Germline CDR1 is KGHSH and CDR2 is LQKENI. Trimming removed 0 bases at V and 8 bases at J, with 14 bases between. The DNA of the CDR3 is TGTGCCAGCTCACCACCGAGGGGGGTAATCGATGAGCAGTTCTTC. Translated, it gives CASSPPRGVIDEQFF.

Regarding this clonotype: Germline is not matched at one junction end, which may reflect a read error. The CDR3, as DNA: TGTGCCAGCAGCTTAAGGAGACCCACGACAGTCTACAATGAGCGGTTCTTC. It translates to CASSLRRPTTVYNERFF. V and J are TRBV7-3 and TRBJ2-1, with a weak D call TRBD1 (5 bases). CDR1 is SGHTA and CDR2 is FQGTGA in the germline V gene. There are 17 residues in the CDR3.

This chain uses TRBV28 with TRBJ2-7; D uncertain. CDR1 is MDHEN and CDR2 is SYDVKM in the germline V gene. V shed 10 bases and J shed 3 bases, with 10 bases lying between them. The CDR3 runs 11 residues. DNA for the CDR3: TGTGCCACCTTGAGGCGCTACGAGCAGTACTTC. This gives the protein CATLRRYEQYF.

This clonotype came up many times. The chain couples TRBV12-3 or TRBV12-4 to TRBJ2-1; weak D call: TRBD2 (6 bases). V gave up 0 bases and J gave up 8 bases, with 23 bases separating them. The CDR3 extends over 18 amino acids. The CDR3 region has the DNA TGTGCCAGCAGTTTAGCGGGGGGACGGTTGGGCTACAATGATGAGCAGTTCTTC. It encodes CASSLAGGRLGYNDEQFF.

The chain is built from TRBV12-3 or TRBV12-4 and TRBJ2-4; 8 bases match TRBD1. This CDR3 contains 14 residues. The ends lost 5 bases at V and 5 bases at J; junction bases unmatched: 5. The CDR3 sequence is CASSPWTGQNIQYF. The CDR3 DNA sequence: TGTGCCAGCAGTCCCTGGACAGGGCAAAACATTCAGTACTTC.

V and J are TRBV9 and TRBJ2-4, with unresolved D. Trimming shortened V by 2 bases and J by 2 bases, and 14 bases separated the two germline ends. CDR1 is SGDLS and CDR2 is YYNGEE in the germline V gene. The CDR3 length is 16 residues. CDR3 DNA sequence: TGTGCCAGCAGCGTTCTGCAGGAGCAGACCAAAAACATTCAGTACTTC. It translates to CASSVLQEQTKNIQYF.

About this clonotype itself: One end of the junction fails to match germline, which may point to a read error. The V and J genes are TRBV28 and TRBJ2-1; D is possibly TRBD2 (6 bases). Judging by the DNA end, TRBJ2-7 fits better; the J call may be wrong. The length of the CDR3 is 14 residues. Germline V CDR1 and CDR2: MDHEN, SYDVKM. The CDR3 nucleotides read TGTACCAGCCAGATTCGGGGGAACTACAATGAGCAGTACTTC. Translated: CTSQIRGNYNEQYF.

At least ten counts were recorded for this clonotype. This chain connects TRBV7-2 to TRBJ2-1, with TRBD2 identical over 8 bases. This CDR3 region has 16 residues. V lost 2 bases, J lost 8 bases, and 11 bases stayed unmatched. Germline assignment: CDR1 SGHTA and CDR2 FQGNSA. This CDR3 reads CASSLTREDTIHEQFF. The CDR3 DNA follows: TGTGCCAGCAGCTTAACGCGGGAGGATACAATACATGAGCAGTTCTTC. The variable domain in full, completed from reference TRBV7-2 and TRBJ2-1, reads GAGVSQSPSNKVTEKGKDVELRCDPISGHTALYWYRQSLGQGLEFLIYFQGNSAPDKSGLPSDRFSAERTGGSVSTLTIQRTQQEDSAVYLCASSLTREDTIHEQFFGPGTRLTVL.

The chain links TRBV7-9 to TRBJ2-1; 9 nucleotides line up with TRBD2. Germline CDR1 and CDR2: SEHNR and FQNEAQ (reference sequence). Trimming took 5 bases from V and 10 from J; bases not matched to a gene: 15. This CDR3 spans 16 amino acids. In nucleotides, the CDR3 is TGTGCCAGCAGCCCCCCTGGGGCGGGAGGGAATAGCGAGCAGTTCTTC. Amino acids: CASSPPGAGGNSEQFF.

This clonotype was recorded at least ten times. CDR3 residues: CASSSGGRVIEQFF. CDR3 in DNA: TGTGCCAGCAGCTCCGGGGGCAGGGTGATTGAGCAGTTCTTC. This chain connects TRBV7-3 to TRBJ2-1; either TRBD1 or TRBD2 may fit D (6 bases each). Germline lookup yields CDR1 SGHTA and CDR2 FQGTGA. Trimming removed 4 bases from V and 9 bases from J, with 16 bases in between. CDR3 length: 14 amino acids.

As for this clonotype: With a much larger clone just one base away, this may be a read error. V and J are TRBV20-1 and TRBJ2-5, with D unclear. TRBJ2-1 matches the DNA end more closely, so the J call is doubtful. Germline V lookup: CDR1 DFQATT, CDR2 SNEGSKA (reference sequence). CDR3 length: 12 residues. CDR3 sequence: CSAKVVPETQFF. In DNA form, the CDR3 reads TGCAGTGCTAAGGTGGTTCCAGAGACCCAGTTCTTC.

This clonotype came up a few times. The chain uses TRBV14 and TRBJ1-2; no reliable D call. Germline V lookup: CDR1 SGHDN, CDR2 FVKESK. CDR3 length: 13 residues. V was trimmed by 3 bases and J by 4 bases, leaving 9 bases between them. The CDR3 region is CASSHEESYGYTF. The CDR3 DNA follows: TGTGCCAGCAGCCATGAAGAGTCCTATGGCTACACCTTC.

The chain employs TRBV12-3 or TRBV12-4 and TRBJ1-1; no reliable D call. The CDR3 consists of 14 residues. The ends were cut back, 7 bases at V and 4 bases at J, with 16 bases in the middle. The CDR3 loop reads CASNSLGTGTEAFF. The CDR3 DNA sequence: TGTGCCAGCAATTCCCTTGGTACGGGCACTGAAGCTTTCTTT.

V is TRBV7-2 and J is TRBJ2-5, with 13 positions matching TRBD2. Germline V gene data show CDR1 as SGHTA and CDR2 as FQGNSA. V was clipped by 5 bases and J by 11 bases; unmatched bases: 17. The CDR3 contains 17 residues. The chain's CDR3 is CASSLPQGLAGWHEQYF. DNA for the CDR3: TGTGCCAGCAGCCTGCCGCAGGGACTAGCGGGATGGCATGAGCAGTACTTC.

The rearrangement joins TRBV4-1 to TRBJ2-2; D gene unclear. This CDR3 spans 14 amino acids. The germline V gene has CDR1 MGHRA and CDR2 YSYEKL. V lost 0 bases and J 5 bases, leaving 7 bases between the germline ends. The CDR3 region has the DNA TGCGCCAGCAGCCAAGATCATACGACCGGGGAGCTGTTTTTT. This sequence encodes CASSQDHTTGELFF.

CDR3 sequence: CASSLGAPSWNEQFF. CDR3 nucleotides: TGTGCCAGCAGCTTAGGGGCTCCTTCTTGGAATGAGCAGTTCTTC. The V gene is TRBV7-2, the J gene TRBJ2-1; no clear D gene. V gave up 1 base and J gave up 7 bases, with 14 bases separating them. CDR3 size: 15 residues. From germline, CDR1 is SGHTA and CDR2 FQGNSA.

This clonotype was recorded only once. CDR3 nucleotide sequence: TGTGCCATCTCCAAAAGCGGGGGCTACACAGATACGCAGCATTTT. Translating gives CAISKSGGYTDTQHF. This chain links TRBV10-3 with TRBJ2-3; a weak D match, TRBD1 (6 bases). The DNA end favors TRBJ1-5, so the J call may be wrong. The CDR3 is 15 amino acids. Per germline, CDR1 ENHRY and CDR2 SYGVKD.

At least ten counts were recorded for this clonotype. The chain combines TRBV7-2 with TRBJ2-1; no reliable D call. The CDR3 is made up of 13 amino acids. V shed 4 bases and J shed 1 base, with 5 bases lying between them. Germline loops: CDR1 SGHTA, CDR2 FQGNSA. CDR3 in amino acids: CASSSGSYNEQFF. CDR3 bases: TGTGCCAGCAGCTCCGGGTCCTACAATGAGCAGTTCTTC.